The present T cell receptor (beta chain) was sequenced within a study of blood T cell repertoires in COVID-19. CDR1 SGHAT and CDR2 FQDESV come from the germline V gene (reference sequence). The J segment lost 8 bases and the V segment lost 5 bases, leaving 2 bases of the junction unmatched. This CDR3 is 13 amino acids long. Per the study methods: Estimates of nucleated cell counts were drawn from the amplification of reference gene primers. Produced via immunoSEQ multiplex PCR; TCRdb's table is partial and in-frame only. V, J and clone size were drawn from that table, and D and trimming were deduced from the DNA. The table lists about 220,000 clones, 88% of them singletons.

The chain couples TRBV11-1 to TRBJ2-2, with 10 bases lining up with TRBD1. The receptor's source is a woman in her thirties who had recovered from COVID-19. Material: PBMCs or T cells enriched from blood (not recorded which). The CDR3 DNA sequence: TGTGCCAGCAGCCGGACAGGGGGTGGGGAGCTGTTTTTT. Its translation is CASSRTGGGELFF.